Each of the 26 T cell receptor beta chains below was sequenced from the same sample in a study of T cells in Graves' hyperthyroidism and ophthalmopathy. Regions amplified from RNA transcripts were the TCR beta CDR3 regions. During a first-round RT-PCR of the TCR CDR3, the HTBI primer set was used. MiXCR was run by TCRdb on the multiplex PCR reads, yielding one entry per CDR3 protein. The sample has a few hundred thousand distinct CDR3 sequences, approximately 23% seen once. Sequencing used blood. These receptors were obtained from a woman aged 70 to 79 with Graves' ophthalmopathy.

This clonotype has a count of ten or more. The gene calls are TRBV2 and TRBJ2-2; D could derive from TRBD1 or TRBD2 (5 bases each). The CDR3 runs to 13 residues. Deletions cut 7 bases from V and 4 bases from J, with 10 bases between. The germline V gene encodes CDR1 SNHLY and CDR2 FYNNEI. This chain's CDR3 is CASIRDGTGELFF. The DNA for the CDR3 is TGTGCCAGCATCCGGGACGGCACCGGGGAGCTGTTTTTT.

In the case of this clonotype: A read error may be the cause here, since a much bigger clone is one base away. The genes are TRBV2 and TRBJ2-3; D unresolved. Germline V gene lookup returns CDR1 SNHLY and CDR2 FYNNEI. The CDR3 spans 13 residues. DNA of the CDR3: TGTGCCAGCAGTAACGACAACACAGATACGCGGTATTTT. Protein: CASSNDNTDTRYF.

This clonotype came up a few times. The V call is TRBV6-1, the J call TRBJ1-4; no definite D call. Germline loops: CDR1 MNHNS, CDR2 SASEGT. The CDR3 loop spans 14 amino acids. V gave up 2 bases and J gave up 3 bases, with 7 bases separating them. The CDR3 loop reads CASSEQISNEKLFF. CDR3 bases: TGTGCCAGCAGTGAACAGATATCTAATGAAAAACTGTTTTTT.

This rearrangement joins TRBV27 to TRBJ1-1; no clear D gene. Germline V lookup: CDR1 MNHEY, CDR2 SMNVEV (reference sequence). Trimming shortened V by 5 bases and J by 4 bases, and 11 bases separated the two germline ends. The CDR3 totals 13 residues. CDR3 nucleotide sequence: TGTGCCAGCAGTCTTAATAAGGTCACTGAAGCTTTCTTT. It encodes CASSLNKVTEAFF.

The chain recombines TRBV5-4 with TRBJ2-3; the D call may be TRBD1 or TRBD2 (5 bases each). Trimming removed 2 bases from V and 5 bases from J, with 9 bases in between. The CDR3 covers 13 residues. Per the germline V gene, CDR1 is SGHNT and CDR2 is YYREEE (reference sequence). CDR3 residues: CASSFEGIDTQYF. CDR3 bases: TGTGCCAGCAGCTTCGAGGGGATAGATACGCAGTATTTT. Full variable domain (missing parts from reference TRBV5-4 and TRBJ2-3): ETGVTQSPTHLIKTRGQQVTLRCSSQSGHNTVSWYQQALGQGPQFIFQYYREEENGRGNFPPRFSGLQFPNYSSELNVNALELDDSALYLCASSFEGIDTQYFGPGTRLTVL.

This clonotype was observed many times. The chain recombines TRBV27 with TRBJ2-1, with D perhaps TRBD1 (7 bases). The CDR3 runs to 16 residues. Deletions cut 2 bases from V and 5 bases from J, with 16 bases between. Per germline, CDR1 MNHEY and CDR2 SMNVEV (reference sequence). CDR3 amino acids: CASSLVLTGRHNEQFF. The CDR3 DNA reads TGTGCCAGCAGTTTAGTACTGACAGGGAGGCACAATGAGCAGTTCTTC.

The genes are TRBV20-1 and TRBJ2-1; 8 bases map to TRBD1. Germline assignment: CDR1 DFQATT and CDR2 SNEGSKA (reference sequence). V lost 2 bases to trimming and J lost 2 bases; unmatched junction nucleotides: 5. CDR3 length: 15 amino acids. The DNA of the CDR3 is TGCAGTGCTAGACCGGGACAGGCCACCTACAATGAGCAGTTCTTC. This sequence encodes CSARPGQATYNEQFF.

The CDR3 nucleotides read TGTGCCAGCAGCACTGGGACAGTCGGGGGGTCACCCCTCCACTTT. This gives the protein CASSTGTVGGSPLHF. The rearrangement joins TRBV7-2 to TRBJ1-6; TRBD1 matches at 7 bases. Germline V gives CDR1 SGHTA, CDR2 FQGNSA. The CDR3 has 15 amino acids. J gave up 10 bases and V 5 bases, and 11 bases lay outside the gene matches.

As for this clonotype: Germline is not matched at one junction end, which may reflect a read error. The chain uses TRBV27 and TRBJ1-5; 11 nucleotides line up with TRBD1. The CDR3 sequence is 16 residues long. Germline values: CDR1 MNHEY, CDR2 SMNVEV (reference sequence). CDR3 sequence (DNA): TGTGCCAGCAGTTTAGGGACAGGGGGTGACAATCAGCTCCAGCATTTT. Residues: CASSLGTGGDNQLQHF.

Concerning this clonotype: This clone may be a read error of a much larger clone one base away. This chain connects TRBV7-2 to TRBJ2-5; D ambiguous. Germline CDR1 SGHTA, CDR2 FQGNSA. Trimming took 3 bases from V and 3 from J, leaving 8 bases between them. This CDR3 has 13 amino acids. CDR3 sequence reads: CTSSFRTEETQYF. Written as DNA, the CDR3 is TGTACCAGCAGCTTTAGGACCGAAGAGACCCAGTACTTC.

In its sample, this clonotype was seen many times. The rearrangement uses TRBV12-3 or TRBV12-4 and TRBJ1-4; 7 bases are a match to TRBD1. Trimming at V came to 6 bases and at J to 7 bases, leaving 5 bases not matched to a gene. This CDR3 comprises 13 residues. The CDR3 sequence is CASRKDRVEKLFF. CDR3 DNA sequence: TGTGCCAGCAGAAAAGACAGGGTTGAAAAACTGTTTTTT.

V usage is TRBV10-3 and J usage is TRBJ1-1; unclear D gene. V was shortened by 3 bases and J by 10 bases, with 15 bases between the two germline ends. The V gene's germline CDR1 is ENHRY and CDR2 SYGVKD. CDR3 length: 13 residues. CDR3 sequence reads: CAISEGSTLGAFF. For the CDR3, the DNA is TGTGCCATCAGTGAAGGGTCGACATTGGGAGCTTTCTTT.

This clonotype was recorded at least ten times. The chain uses TRBV12-3 or TRBV12-4 and TRBJ2-7; 13 nucleotides line up with TRBD2. V shed 5 bases, J shed 9 bases, and the junction held 7 bases outside the gene matches. The CDR3 is 14 amino acids. The CDR3 loop is CASSPGLAGEGQYF. The CDR3 DNA sequence: TGTGCCAGCAGTCCCGGACTAGCGGGAGAAGGGCAGTACTTC.

V gene TRBV20-1 combines with J gene TRBJ1-2; D gene uncertain. The germline gives CDR1 DFQATT, CDR2 SNEGSKA (reference sequence). The CDR3 is made up of 13 amino acids. V lost 0 bases and J lost 6, with 11 bases in between. Here the CDR3 reads CSARDSGMDGYTF. DNA of the CDR3: TGCAGTGCTAGAGATTCAGGAATGGATGGCTACACCTTC.

V is TRBV30 and J is TRBJ2-1; 10 bases align to TRBD2. The germline CDR1 and CDR2 sequences are GTSNPN and SVGIG (reference sequence). J lost 6 bases, V lost 0 bases, and 5 bases had no gene match. This CDR3 has 15 amino acids. DNA of the CDR3: TGTGCCTGGAGTGTAAGCGGGAGGGTACTCAATGAGCAGTTCTTC. Protein: CAWSVSGRVLNEQFF.

This clonotype was detected ten times or more. This chain joins TRBV12-3 or TRBV12-4 and TRBJ2-7; 8 nucleotides agree with TRBD2. V trimming: 6 bases; J trimming: 0 bases; junction bases outside the gene matches: 1. This CDR3 has 13 amino acids. DNA of the CDR3: TGTGCCAGCAGGACTAGCGTCTCCTACGAGCAGTACTTC. Amino acids: CASRTSVSYEQYF.

The V call is TRBV20-1, the J call TRBJ2-7; D possibly uses TRBD1 or TRBD2 (7 bases each). This CDR3 is built from 12 residues. The V gene lost 7 bases and the J gene lost 4 bases, with 14 bases spanning the gap. Germline CDR1 and CDR2: DFQATT and SNEGSKA (reference sequence). The CDR3 here is CSGVRGGYEQYF. As DNA, the CDR3 is TGCAGTGGTGTCAGGGGGGGGTACGAGCAGTACTTC.

This clonotype occurred many times. The genes are TRBV12-3 or TRBV12-4 and TRBJ2-5; no clear D. This CDR3 comprises 12 residues. The V end was cut by 2 bases, the J end by 6 bases, with 7 bases between. CDR3 DNA: TGTGCCAGCAGTTTACGAGAACAGACCCAGTACTTC. Translating it yields CASSLREQTQYF.

The genes are TRBV2 and TRBJ2-1, with TRBD2 identical over 15 bases. CDR3 size: 15 residues. Germline V lookup: CDR1 SNHLY, CDR2 FYNNEI. After removal of 6 bases from V and 15 bases from J, the junction contained 12 bases not matched to a gene. The CDR3 DNA sequence: TGTGCCAGCAGCACCGGACTAGCGGGAGGGCCGAGGTTGTTCTTC. It is translated as CASSTGLAGGPRLFF.

J is TRBJ2-5 and V is TRBV28; 11 bases line up with TRBD2. Germline trimming cut 4 bases from V and 4 bases from J; bases unmatched to any gene: 8. This CDR3 is 16 amino acids long. Germline V lookup: CDR1 MDHEN, CDR2 SYDVKM. In DNA form, the CDR3 reads TGTGCCAGCAGTTCTAAAAGACTAGCGGGAACAGAGACCCAGTACTTC. Amino acid sequence: CASSSKRLAGTETQYF.

This chain's CDR3 is CASSLTGPLNQPQHF. The CDR3 DNA reads TGTGCCAGCAGTTTGACAGGGCCCCTAAATCAGCCCCAGCATTTT. J is TRBJ1-5 and V is TRBV27, with 7 bases aligning to TRBD1. Germline CDR1 MNHEY, CDR2 SMNVEV (reference sequence). V dropped 3 bases and J dropped 4; count of bases not matched to a gene: 6. This CDR3 spans 15 amino acids.

This clonotype was counted between two and nine times. The chain recombines TRBV6-5 with TRBJ1-3; tentative D call: TRBD1 (6 bases). CDR3 length equals 17 residues. V was pared by 3 bases and J by 4 bases, with 19 bases between. Germline loops: CDR1 MNHEY, CDR2 SVGAGI. The CDR3 reads CASSYLGQNWRGNTIYF. As DNA, the CDR3 is TGTGCCAGCAGTTATCTCGGACAGAATTGGCGAGGAAACACCATATATTTT.

This clonotype was seen a handful of times. V is TRBV6-1 and J is TRBJ2-1; 8 bases agree with TRBD1. The CDR3 runs to 16 residues. J lost 6 bases, V lost 6 bases, and 13 bases had no gene match. CDR1 is MNHNS, CDR2 SASEGT, per germline. CDR3: CASSDNLRGRLNEQFF. In nucleotides, the CDR3 is TGTGCCAGCAGCGATAACCTCAGGGGGCGCCTCAATGAGCAGTTCTTC.

This clonotype was seen repeatedly, ten times or more. The V call is TRBV11-2, the J call TRBJ1-2; no clear D gene. The CDR3 has 12 amino acids. CDR1 SGHAT and CDR2 FQNNGV come from the germline V gene. The V end lost 10 bases, the J end lost 0 bases, and 9 bases lay between the germline ends. CDR3 sequence (DNA): TGTGCCACCGCCCGGGCTAACTATGGCTACACCTTC. This gives the protein CATARANYGYTF.

The V gene is TRBV24-1, the J gene TRBJ2-3; 9 nucleotides agree with TRBD2. Germline V CDR1 and CDR2: KGHDR, SFDVKD. The CDR3 consists of 15 residues. Trimming at V came to 5 bases and at J to 2 bases, leaving 4 bases not matched to a gene. The CDR3 coding sequence is TGTGCCACCAGTGGGCTAGCGGGGTTCACAGATACGCAGTATTTT. It specifies CATSGLAGFTDTQYF.

The J gene is TRBJ2-7, the V gene TRBV20-1; D is perhaps TRBD2 (5 bases). The CDR3 loop spans 13 amino acids. V shed 1 base and J shed 3 bases, with 10 bases lying between them. Per the germline V gene, CDR1 is DFQATT and CDR2 is SNEGSKA (reference sequence). CDR3 in DNA: TGCAGTGCTAGAGGGACTGCGAGCTACGAGCAGTACTTC. This sequence encodes CSARGTASYEQYF.